Shown below are 29 T cell receptor beta chains from a single sample sequenced in a study of OX40 agonist ivuxolimab in advanced cancers. Sequencing was performed with immunoSEQ multiplex PCR; in TCRdb, only in-frame clones are kept and a portion is missing. The sample shows roughly 48,000 clones, approximately 90% of them seen only once. Source: CD4+ or CD8+ T cells sorted from blood, taken in a trial of the OX40 agonist ivuxolimab. The receptors here all came from an adult with an advanced solid tumor such as melanoma, head and neck, liver or kidney cancer.

This sequence joins TRBV27 and TRBJ2-7, with D unclear. CDR3 size: 14 residues. The V end was cut by 8 bases, the J end by 0 bases, with 14 bases between. CDR1 MNHEY and CDR2 SMNVEV come from the germline V gene (reference sequence). The CDR3 nucleotides are TGTGCCAGCGGAACCCAAATCACCTCCTACGAGCAGTACTTC. Translation gives CASGTQITSYEQYF.

The V gene is TRBV28, the J gene TRBJ2-5; 11 bases are shared with TRBD2. Germline CDR1 and CDR2: MDHEN and SYDVKM. The CDR3 runs to 11 residues. As DNA, the CDR3 is TGTCCTATAGCGGGAGGGGAGACCCAGTACTTC. As protein: CPIAGGETQYF.

The gene calls are TRBV4-1 and TRBJ2-3, with 8 bases fitting TRBD2. Germline lookup yields CDR1 MGHRA and CDR2 YSYEKL. There are 17 residues in the CDR3. Trimming removed 0 bases from V and 3 bases from J; junction bases left unmatched: 8. The CDR3 DNA reads as TGCGCCAGCAGCCAAGAAGTGCGAGCGGGGGCAACAGATACGCAGTATTTT. Translated: CASSQEVRAGATDTQYF.

The J gene is TRBJ1-1, the V gene TRBV6-5; 7 bases map to TRBD1. V shed 2 bases, J shed 4 bases, and the junction held 10 bases outside the gene matches. This CDR3 has 16 amino acids. Germline-derived CDR1 and CDR2 are MNHEY and SVGAGI. The chain's CDR3 is CASSYLDRAQGTEAFF. The CDR3 DNA follows: TGTGCCAGCAGTTACCTTGACAGGGCCCAGGGCACTGAAGCTTTCTTT.

The V gene is TRBV9, the J gene TRBJ2-3; the match to TRBD1 covers 8 bases. CDR3 length: 15 amino acids. CDR1 SGDLS and CDR2 YYNGEE come from the germline V gene. V gave up 1 base and J gave up 0 bases; unmatched junction bases: 1. The CDR3 nucleotides are TGTGCCAGCAGCGTACGACAGGGGAGCACAGATACGCAGTATTTT. The encoded protein is CASSVRQGSTDTQYF.

J is TRBJ2-4 and V is TRBV27; D perhaps matches TRBD1 (6 bases). V shed 7 bases and J shed 0 bases, with 16 bases lying between them. The CDR3 runs 16 residues. The germline V gene encodes CDR1 MNHEY and CDR2 SMNVEV (reference sequence). This CDR3 is CASTQRGLLAKNIQYF. The CDR3 DNA reads as TGTGCCAGCACTCAAAGGGGGTTACTAGCCAAAAACATTCAGTACTTC.

V usage is TRBV21-1 and J usage is TRBJ1-5; the D segment call TRBD1 is taken from the table without a DNA check. TRBV21-1 is reported as a pseudogene. The CDR3 totals 16 residues. The CDR3 is CASNSYRGWSNQPQHF. The CDR3 region has the DNA TGTGCCAGCAACTCCTACAGGGGATGGAGCAATCAGCCCCAGCATTTT.

The chain links TRBV5-1 to TRBJ2-1, with 16 bases aligning to TRBD2. The germline CDR1 and CDR2 sequences are SGHRS and YFSETQ. V lost 2 bases, J lost 5 bases, and 10 bases stayed unmatched. This CDR3 is built from 19 residues. DNA for the CDR3: TGCGCCAGCAGCTTACGCGGGACTAGCGGGGGGGCCGTGGACAATGAGCAGTTCTTC. Translated: CASSLRGTSGGAVDNEQFF.

This clone was counted once. The same CDR3 also results from other DNA sequences found in this sample. J is TRBJ2-7 and V is TRBV27, with unresolved D. This CDR3 spans 12 amino acids. V lost 6 bases to trimming and J lost 1 base, with 7 bases between them. Looked up from germline, CDR1 is MNHEY and CDR2 is SMNVEV (reference sequence). The CDR3 reads CASSLPSYEQYF. CDR3 DNA sequence: TGTGCCAGCAGCCTCCCGTCCTACGAGCAGTACTTC.

The rearrangement links TRBV28 to TRBJ1-6; D not certain. This CDR3 has 16 amino acids. V shed 6 bases and J shed 0 bases, with 12 bases lying between them. CDR1 and CDR2 (germline): MDHEN, SYDVKM. In DNA form, the CDR3 reads TGTGCCAGCAGAAATCCCCACAGCTCCTATAATTCACCCCTCCACTTT. This gives the protein CASRNPHSSYNSPLHF.

This clone was found once. The chain is built from TRBV30 and TRBJ2-5; D is unclear. The assigned J gene may be wrong: the sequence end matches TRBJ2-7 better. The length of the CDR3 is 13 residues. Germline V CDR1 and CDR2: GTSNPN, SVGIG (reference sequence). CDR3 sequence: CAWSVLRSYEQYF. In DNA, the CDR3 is TGTGCCTGGAGTGTACTACGGTCCTACGAGCAGTACTTC.

The J gene is TRBJ1-3, the V gene TRBV11-2; D is undetermined. CDR1 and CDR2 (germline): SGHAT, FQNNGV. This CDR3 spans 11 amino acids. Trimming stripped 3 bases from V and 10 bases from J, with 7 bases between. CDR3: CASSLARTIYF. The DNA for the CDR3 is TGTGCCAGCAGCTTGGCCAGAACCATATATTTT.

In this sample, this clone turned up a few times. This chain connects TRBV11-2 to TRBJ2-7, with 7 bases lining up with TRBD1. J gave up 0 bases and V 0 bases, and 5 bases lay outside the gene matches. Per germline, CDR1 SGHAT and CDR2 FQNNGV. This CDR3 contains 16 residues. CDR3 loop: CASSLDLGQSSYEQYF. The CDR3 nucleotides are TGTGCCAGCAGCTTAGATTTGGGACAGAGCTCCTACGAGCAGTACTTC.

The J gene is TRBJ2-7, the V gene TRBV7-6; 12 nucleotides line up with TRBD1. CDR3 length: 16 residues. Germline V gives CDR1 SGHVS, CDR2 FNYEAQ. V shed 0 bases, J shed 4 bases, and the junction held 4 bases outside the gene matches. CDR3 bases: TGTGCCAGCAGCTTAGCCGGGACAGGGGGCGCGTACGAGCAGTACTTC. It is translated as CASSLAGTGGAYEQYF.

The gene calls are TRBV29-1 and TRBJ2-6; unclear D gene. Trimming cost V 0 bases and J 0 bases, with 15 bases left between them. The CDR3 is 18 amino acids. Germline V gene lookup returns CDR1 SQVTM and CDR2 ANQGSEA. In DNA form, the CDR3 reads TGCAGCGTTGAAGATCCTGAATCAGACCTCTCTGGGGCCAACGTCCTGACTTTC. Residues: CSVEDPESDLSGANVLTF.

CDR3 loop: CASSPTGGGEQYF. The CDR3, as DNA: TGTGCCAGCAGCCCGACAGGGGGAGGAGAGCAGTACTTC. The chain has TRBV7-9 and TRBJ2-7; 9 positions agree with TRBD1. The CDR3 is 13 residues long. Germline trimming cut 5 bases from V and 7 bases from J; bases unmatched to any gene: 6. From germline, CDR1 is SEHNR and CDR2 FQNEAQ (reference sequence).

The count of this clone is one. The chain recombines TRBV23-1 with TRBJ1-5; weak D call: TRBD1 (6 bases). TRBV23-1 is an ORF; its function is uncertain. The CDR3 loop spans 15 amino acids. V lost 6 bases, J lost 0 bases, and 12 bases lay in between. Here the CDR3 reads CASRLGTPSNQPQHF. In DNA form, the CDR3 reads TGCGCCAGCAGACTGGGGACACCTAGCAATCAGCCCCAGCATTTT.

The rearrangement joins TRBV19 to TRBJ1-1; weak D call: TRBD1 (5 bases). Germline loops: CDR1 LNHDA, CDR2 SQIVND (reference sequence). With 3 bases removed from V and 5 bases from J, the gap between germline ends came to 16 bases. The CDR3 runs to 15 residues. The CDR3 protein is CASSIYGAGGTEAFF. The CDR3 nucleotides read TGTGCCAGTAGTATCTATGGGGCCGGAGGAACTGAAGCTTTCTTT.

To note about this clone: The junction departs from the called germline gene at one end, perhaps through a read error. V gene TRBV5-4 combines with J gene TRBJ2-3; D remains unclear. The CDR3 runs to 12 residues. Per germline, CDR1 SGHNT and CDR2 YYREEE (reference sequence). Written as DNA, the CDR3 is TGTGCCGGCAGCTTAAACACAGATACGCAGTATTTT. As protein: CAGSLNTDTQYF.

The chain couples TRBV28 to TRBJ1-2, with 7 positions matching TRBD1. V shed 4 bases and J 0 bases; nucleotides not matched to a gene: 8. The germline V gene encodes CDR1 MDHEN and CDR2 SYDVKM. The CDR3 extends over 16 amino acids. The CDR3 DNA follows: TGTGCCAGCAGTTCCAACAGGGGCTCAGCTAACTATGGCTACACCTTC. Its protein product is CASSSNRGSANYGYTF.

The chain has TRBV10-2 and TRBJ2-3; D gene unclear. The CDR3 runs 14 residues. The V gene lost 2 bases and the J gene lost 3 bases, with 9 bases spanning the gap. The V gene's germline CDR1 is WSHSY and CDR2 SAAADI. The CDR3 sequence: CASSEIPSTDTQYF. CDR3 in DNA: TGCGCCAGCAGTGAGATACCCTCGACAGATACGCAGTATTTT.

V and J are TRBV4-2 and TRBJ1-2; 7 positions agree with TRBD1. This CDR3 is 15 amino acids long. V dropped 0 bases and J dropped 6; count of bases not matched to a gene: 7. Germline lookup yields CDR1 LGHNA and CDR2 YNFKEQ. The CDR3 loop reads CASSQDPDRKNGYTF. The CDR3 DNA reads TGTGCCAGCAGCCAAGACCCGGACAGGAAGAATGGCTACACCTTC.

As DNA, the CDR3 is TGTGCCAGCGGGACGGTTGGCACTGAAGCTTTCTTT. Its translation: CASGTVGTEAFF. The rearrangement links TRBV9 to TRBJ1-1; possibly TRBD1 for D (5 bases). Germline values: CDR1 SGDLS, CDR2 YYNGEE. The CDR3 covers 12 residues. V shed 7 bases and J shed 4 bases, with 11 bases lying between them. Using reference TRBV9 and TRBJ1-1 for the parts outside the CDR3, the full variable domain is DSGVTQTPKHLITATGQRVTLRCSPRSGDLSVYWYQQSLDQGLQFLIQYYNGEERAKGNILERFSAQQFPDLHSELNLSSLELGDSALYFCASGTVGTEAFFGQGTRLTVV.

The chain couples TRBV29-1 to TRBJ2-7; maybe TRBD1 (6 bases). Germline loops: CDR1 SQVTM, CDR2 ANQGSEA. The ends were cut back, 7 bases at V and 5 bases at J, with 12 bases in the middle. This CDR3 comprises 11 residues. CDR3 DNA sequence: TGCAGCGGTACAGGGAGTGACGAGCAGTACTTC. As protein: CSGTGSDEQYF.

This clone was counted a single time. The rearrangement joins TRBV15 to TRBJ2-2, with 7 bases matching TRBD1. The ends lost 1 base at V and 7 bases at J; junction bases unmatched: 6. Germline CDR1 LNHNV, CDR2 YYDKDF (reference sequence). The CDR3 contains 15 residues. The CDR3 reads CATSRGTGSVGELFF. Here the CDR3 DNA reads TGTGCCACCAGCAGAGGGACAGGTTCCGTCGGGGAGCTGTTTTTT.

The genes are TRBV11-2 and TRBJ2-7; 9 nucleotides align to TRBD1. Germline loops: CDR1 SGHAT, CDR2 FQNNGV. There are 16 residues in the CDR3. Trimming took 2 bases from V and 0 from J; bases not matched to a gene: 5. The CDR3 is CASSLPTGGSSYEQYF. CDR3 DNA sequence: TGTGCCAGCAGCTTACCCACAGGGGGCAGCTCCTACGAGCAGTACTTC.

This clone has just a few counts. The chain is built from TRBV2 and TRBJ1-5; the match to TRBD1 covers 7 bases. The CDR3 length is 13 residues. CDR1 and CDR2 (germline): SNHLY, FYNNEI. Trimming cost V 4 bases and J 4 bases; bases outside gene matches: 1. As DNA, the CDR3 is TGTGCCAGCAGTGGGACAGGTAATCAGCCCCAGCATTTT. It specifies CASSGTGNQPQHF.

The rearrangement joins TRBV13 to TRBJ2-2, with TRBD2 matching over 7 bases. The CDR3 has 14 amino acids. J lost 8 bases, V lost 5 bases, and 8 bases had no gene match. The germline CDR1 and CDR2 sequences are PRHDT and FYEKMQ (reference sequence). CDR3 region: CASSPRLASGELFF. Written as DNA, the CDR3 is TGTGCCAGCAGCCCGAGACTAGCATCAGGGGAGCTGTTTTTT.

This clone was detected only once. The chain uses TRBV7-8 and TRBJ2-3; 10 nucleotides agree with TRBD1. V lost 2 bases to trimming and J lost 4 bases; unmatched junction nucleotides: 12. CDR3 length: 18 amino acids. From germline, CDR1 is SGHVS and CDR2 FQNEAQ. CDR3 region: CASSLFPLGTGDSDTQYF. The CDR3, as DNA: TGTGCCAGCAGCTTATTCCCCCTCGGGACAGGGGATTCAGATACGCAGTATTTT.